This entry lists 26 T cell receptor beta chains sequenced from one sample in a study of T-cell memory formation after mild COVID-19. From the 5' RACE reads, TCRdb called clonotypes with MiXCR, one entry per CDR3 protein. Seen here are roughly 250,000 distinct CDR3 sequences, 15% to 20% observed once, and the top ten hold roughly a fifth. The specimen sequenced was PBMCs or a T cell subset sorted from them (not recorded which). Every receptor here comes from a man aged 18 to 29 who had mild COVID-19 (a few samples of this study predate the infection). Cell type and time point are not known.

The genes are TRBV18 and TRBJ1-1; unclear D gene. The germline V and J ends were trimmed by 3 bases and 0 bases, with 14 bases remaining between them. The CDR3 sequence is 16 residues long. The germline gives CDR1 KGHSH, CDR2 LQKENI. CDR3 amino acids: CASSPMGGQLNTEAFF. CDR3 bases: TGTGCCAGCTCACCCATGGGAGGGCAGCTGAACACTGAAGCTTTCTTT.

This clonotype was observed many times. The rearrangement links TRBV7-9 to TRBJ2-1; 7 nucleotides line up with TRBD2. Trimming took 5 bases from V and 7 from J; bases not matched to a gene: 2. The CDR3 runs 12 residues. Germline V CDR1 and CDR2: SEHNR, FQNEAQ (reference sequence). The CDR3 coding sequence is TGTGCCAGCAGCCCCGGGGGGAATGAGCAGTTCTTC. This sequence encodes CASSPGGNEQFF.

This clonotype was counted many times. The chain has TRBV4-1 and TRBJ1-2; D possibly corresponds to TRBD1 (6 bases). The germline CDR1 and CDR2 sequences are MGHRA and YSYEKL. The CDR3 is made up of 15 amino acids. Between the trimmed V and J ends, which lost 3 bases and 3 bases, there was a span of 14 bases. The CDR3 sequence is CASSHQDSPYYGYTF. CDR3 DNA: TGCGCCAGCAGCCACCAGGACAGCCCCTACTATGGCTACACCTTC.

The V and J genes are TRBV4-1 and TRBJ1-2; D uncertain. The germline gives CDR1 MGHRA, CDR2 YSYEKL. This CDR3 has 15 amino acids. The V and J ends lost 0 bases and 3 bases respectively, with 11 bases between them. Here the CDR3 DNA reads TGCGCCAGCAGCCAAGAAGACACGGGCTACTATGGCTACACCTTC. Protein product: CASSQEDTGYYGYTF.

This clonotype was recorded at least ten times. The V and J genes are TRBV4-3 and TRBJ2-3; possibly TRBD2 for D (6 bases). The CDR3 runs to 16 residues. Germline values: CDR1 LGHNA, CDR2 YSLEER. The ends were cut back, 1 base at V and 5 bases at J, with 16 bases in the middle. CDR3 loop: CASSQAWRGQGDTQYF. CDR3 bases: TGCGCCAGCAGCCAAGCTTGGCGGGGTCAGGGAGATACGCAGTATTTT.

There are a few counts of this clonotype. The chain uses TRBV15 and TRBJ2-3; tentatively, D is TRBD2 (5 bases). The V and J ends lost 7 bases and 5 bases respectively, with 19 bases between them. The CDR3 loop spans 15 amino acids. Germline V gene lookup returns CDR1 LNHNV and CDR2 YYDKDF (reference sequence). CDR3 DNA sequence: TGTGCCACCACCTCGCCCGACCGGACTGGAGATACGCAGTATTTT. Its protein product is CATTSPDRTGDTQYF.

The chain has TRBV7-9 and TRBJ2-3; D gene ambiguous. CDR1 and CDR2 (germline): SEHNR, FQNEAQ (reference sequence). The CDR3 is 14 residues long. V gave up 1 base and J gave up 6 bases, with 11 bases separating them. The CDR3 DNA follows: TGTGCCAGCAGCTTAGAAGTCCCGAGGGATACGCAGTATTTT. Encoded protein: CASSLEVPRDTQYF.

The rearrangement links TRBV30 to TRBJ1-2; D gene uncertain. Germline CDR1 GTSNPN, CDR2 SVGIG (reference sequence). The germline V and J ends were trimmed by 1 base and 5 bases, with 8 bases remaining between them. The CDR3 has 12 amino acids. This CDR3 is CAWSGNTYGYTF. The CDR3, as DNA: TGTGCCTGGAGTGGCAATACGTATGGCTACACCTTC.

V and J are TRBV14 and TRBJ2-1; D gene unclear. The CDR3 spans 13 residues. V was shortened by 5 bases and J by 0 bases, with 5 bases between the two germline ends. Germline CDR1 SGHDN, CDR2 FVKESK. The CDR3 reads CASSGFSYNEQFF. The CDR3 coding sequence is TGTGCCAGCAGCGGGTTCTCCTACAATGAGCAGTTCTTC.

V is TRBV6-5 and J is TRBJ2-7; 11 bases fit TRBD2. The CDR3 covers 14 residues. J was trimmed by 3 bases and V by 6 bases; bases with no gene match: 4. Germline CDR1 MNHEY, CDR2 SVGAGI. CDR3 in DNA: TGTGCCAGCAGCTACACTAGCGGGGGCTACGAGCAGTACTTC. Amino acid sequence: CASSYTSGGYEQYF.

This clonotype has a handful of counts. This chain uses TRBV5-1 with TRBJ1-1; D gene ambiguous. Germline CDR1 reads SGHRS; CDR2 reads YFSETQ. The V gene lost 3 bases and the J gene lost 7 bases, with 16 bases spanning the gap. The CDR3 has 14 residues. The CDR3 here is CASSSPPVVIEAFF. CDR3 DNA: TGCGCCAGCAGCTCCCCCCCGGTGGTAATTGAAGCTTTCTTT.

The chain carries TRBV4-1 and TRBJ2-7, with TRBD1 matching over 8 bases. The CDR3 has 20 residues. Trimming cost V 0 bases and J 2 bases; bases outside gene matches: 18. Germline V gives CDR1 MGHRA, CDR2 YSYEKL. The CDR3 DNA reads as TGCGCCAGCAGCCAAGATGGGGATGAGGACAGGGTATCTCCCACCTACGAGCAGTACGTC. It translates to CASSQDGDEDRVSPTYEQYV.

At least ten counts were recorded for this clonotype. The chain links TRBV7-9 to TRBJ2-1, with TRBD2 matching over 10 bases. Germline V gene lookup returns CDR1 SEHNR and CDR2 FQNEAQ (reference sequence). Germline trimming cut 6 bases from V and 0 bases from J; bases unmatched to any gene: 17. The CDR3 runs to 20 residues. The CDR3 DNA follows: TGTGCCAGCAGGCTAGCGCTGGGGCAGAGGACTAGCGGCTCCTACAATGAGCAGTTCTTC. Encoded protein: CASRLALGQRTSGSYNEQFF.

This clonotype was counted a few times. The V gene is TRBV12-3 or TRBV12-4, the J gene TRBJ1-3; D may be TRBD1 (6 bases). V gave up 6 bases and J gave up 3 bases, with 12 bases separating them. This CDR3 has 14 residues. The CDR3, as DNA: TGTGCCAGCAGCCGGTACAGGGTTGGAAACACCATATATTTT. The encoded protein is CASSRYRVGNTIYF.

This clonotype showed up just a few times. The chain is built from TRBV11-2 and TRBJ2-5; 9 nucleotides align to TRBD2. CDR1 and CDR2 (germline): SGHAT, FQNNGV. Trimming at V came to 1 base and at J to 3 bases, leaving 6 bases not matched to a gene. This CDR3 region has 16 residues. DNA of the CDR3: TGTGCCAGCAGCTTAGTTAGCGGGGGACCTAAAGAGACCCAGTACTTC. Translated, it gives CASSLVSGGPKETQYF.

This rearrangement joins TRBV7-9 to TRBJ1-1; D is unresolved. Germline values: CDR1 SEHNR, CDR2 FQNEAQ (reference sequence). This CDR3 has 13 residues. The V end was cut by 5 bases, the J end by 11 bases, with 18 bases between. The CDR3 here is CASSPVVGLGAFF. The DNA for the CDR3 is TGTGCCAGCAGCCCAGTAGTCGGCTTGGGTGCTTTCTTT.

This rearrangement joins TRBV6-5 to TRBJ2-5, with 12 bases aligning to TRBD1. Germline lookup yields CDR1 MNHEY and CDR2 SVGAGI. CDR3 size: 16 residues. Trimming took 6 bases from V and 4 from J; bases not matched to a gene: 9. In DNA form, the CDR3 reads TGTGCCAGCAGCCGCCCCGGGACAGGGGGCTTAGAGACCCAGTACTTC. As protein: CASSRPGTGGLETQYF.

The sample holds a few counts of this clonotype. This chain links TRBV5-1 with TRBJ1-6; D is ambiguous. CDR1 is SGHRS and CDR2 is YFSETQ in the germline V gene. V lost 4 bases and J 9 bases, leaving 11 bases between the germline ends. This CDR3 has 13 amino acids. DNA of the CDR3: TGCGCCAGCAGCATCCCAGGAGTTTCACCCCTCCACTTT. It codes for CASSIPGVSPLHF.

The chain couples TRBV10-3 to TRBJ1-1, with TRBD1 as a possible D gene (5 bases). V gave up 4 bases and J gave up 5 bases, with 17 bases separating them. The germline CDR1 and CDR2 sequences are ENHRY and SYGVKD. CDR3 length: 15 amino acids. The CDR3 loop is CAISAEGLSRTEAFF. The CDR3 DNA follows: TGTGCCATCAGTGCGGAGGGGTTAAGTAGGACTGAAGCTTTCTTT.

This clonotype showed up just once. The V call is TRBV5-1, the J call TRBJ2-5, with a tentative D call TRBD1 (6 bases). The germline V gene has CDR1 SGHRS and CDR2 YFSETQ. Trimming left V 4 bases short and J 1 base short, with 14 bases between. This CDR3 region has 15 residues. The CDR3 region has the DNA TGCGCCAGCAGCCCGAACCCCAGGGGCCAAGAGACCCAGTACTTC. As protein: CASSPNPRGQETQYF.

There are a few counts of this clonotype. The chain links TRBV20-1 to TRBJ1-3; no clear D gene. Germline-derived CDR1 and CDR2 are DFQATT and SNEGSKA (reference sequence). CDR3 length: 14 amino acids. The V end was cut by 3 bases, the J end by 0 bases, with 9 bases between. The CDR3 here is CSARTDGSGNTIYF. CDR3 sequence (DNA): TGCAGTGCTAGGACGGATGGCTCTGGAAACACCATATATTTT.

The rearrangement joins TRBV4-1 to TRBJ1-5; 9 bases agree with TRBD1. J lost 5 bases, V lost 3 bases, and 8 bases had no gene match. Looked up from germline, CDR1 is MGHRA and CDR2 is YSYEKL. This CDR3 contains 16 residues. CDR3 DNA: TGCGCCAGCAGCCAGACGCCGGGACAGGGAGATCAGCCCCAGCATTTT. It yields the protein CASSQTPGQGDQPQHF.

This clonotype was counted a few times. CDR3 loop: CASSYIAYTEAFF. DNA of the CDR3: TGTGCCAGCAGTTATATAGCCTACACTGAAGCTTTCTTT. The chain combines TRBV6-2 or TRBV6-3 with TRBJ1-1; no clear D. The germline V and J ends were trimmed by 3 bases and 3 bases, with 8 bases remaining between them. The CDR3 extends over 13 amino acids. Germline CDR1 and CDR2: MNHEY and SVGEGT.

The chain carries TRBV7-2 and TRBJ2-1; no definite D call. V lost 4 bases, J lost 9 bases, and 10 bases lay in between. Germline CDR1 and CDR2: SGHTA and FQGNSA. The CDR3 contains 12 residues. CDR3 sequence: CASSWPSGEQFF. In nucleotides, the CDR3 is TGTGCCAGCAGCTGGCCTTCTGGTGAGCAGTTCTTC.

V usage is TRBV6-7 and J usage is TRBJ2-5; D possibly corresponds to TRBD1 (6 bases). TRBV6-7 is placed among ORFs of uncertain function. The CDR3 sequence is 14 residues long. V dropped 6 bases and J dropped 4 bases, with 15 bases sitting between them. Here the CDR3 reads CASSQSEQGETQYF. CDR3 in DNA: TGTGCCAGCAGCCAGTCGGAACAGGGAGAGACCCAGTACTTC.

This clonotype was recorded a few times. The CDR3 DNA reads as TGTGCCAGTGAGCGGGGGGCTACAGATACGCAGTATTTT. This codes for CASERGATDTQYF. The V call is TRBV28, the J call TRBJ2-3; 9 bases are shared with TRBD2. Germline values: CDR1 MDHEN, CDR2 SYDVKM. V was pared by 9 bases and J by 3 bases, with 4 bases of the junction left unmatched. The CDR3 sequence is 13 residues long.